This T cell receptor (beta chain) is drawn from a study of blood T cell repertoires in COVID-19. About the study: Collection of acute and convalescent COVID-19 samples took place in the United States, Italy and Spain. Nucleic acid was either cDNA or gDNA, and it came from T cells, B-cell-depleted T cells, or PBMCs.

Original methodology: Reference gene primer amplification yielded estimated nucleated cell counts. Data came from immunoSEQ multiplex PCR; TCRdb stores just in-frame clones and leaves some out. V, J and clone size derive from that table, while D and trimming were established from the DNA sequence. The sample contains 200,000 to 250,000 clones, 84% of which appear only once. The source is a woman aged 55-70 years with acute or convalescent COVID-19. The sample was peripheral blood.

In DNA, the CDR3 is TGTGCCAGCAGCCAAGATCCCCGGACAGGGAGAGGCTACGAGCAGTACTTC. The encoded protein is CASSQDPRTGRGYEQYF. The V and J genes are TRBV14 and TRBJ2-7, with TRBD1 identical over 8 bases. The CDR3 is made up of 17 amino acids. CDR1 is SGHDN and CDR2 is FVKESK in the germline V gene. V was clipped by 0 bases and J by 3 bases; unmatched bases: 10.